Listed here is a single T cell receptor (beta chain). Its antigen is as yet unknown. The sample comes from a study of molecular identifiers for immune sequencing clone quantification. General observations from the study: Effector cells kept over 99% of their molecules in clones above 20 RNA copies, while naive cells kept under 1% there.

Making the bulk TCR libraries relied on previously described methods and listed TCR primers. TCRdb re-analysed the PCR reads in MiXCR, keeping a single row per CDR3 protein. Of more than 450,000 distinct CDR3 sequences in the sample, around 25% were seen once. J lost 3 bases, V lost 6 bases, and 13 bases had no gene match. The CDR3 sequence is 18 residues long. Sequenced: naive CD8+ T cells from blood, with Jurkat cell RNA spiked in. The subset: FACS-sorted CD8+CD4-CCR7+CD45RA+ naive T cells. This TCR derives from a human donor in good health. Some libraries in this study had Jurkat cell RNA spiked in. The gene calls are TRBV12-3 or TRBV12-4 and TRBJ2-3, with 12 bases that match TRBD1. The CDR3 sequence: CASRRPGQGAFWTDTQYF. As DNA, the CDR3 is TGTGCCAGCAGGCGTCCGGGACAGGGGGCTTTTTGGACAGATACGCAGTATTTT.